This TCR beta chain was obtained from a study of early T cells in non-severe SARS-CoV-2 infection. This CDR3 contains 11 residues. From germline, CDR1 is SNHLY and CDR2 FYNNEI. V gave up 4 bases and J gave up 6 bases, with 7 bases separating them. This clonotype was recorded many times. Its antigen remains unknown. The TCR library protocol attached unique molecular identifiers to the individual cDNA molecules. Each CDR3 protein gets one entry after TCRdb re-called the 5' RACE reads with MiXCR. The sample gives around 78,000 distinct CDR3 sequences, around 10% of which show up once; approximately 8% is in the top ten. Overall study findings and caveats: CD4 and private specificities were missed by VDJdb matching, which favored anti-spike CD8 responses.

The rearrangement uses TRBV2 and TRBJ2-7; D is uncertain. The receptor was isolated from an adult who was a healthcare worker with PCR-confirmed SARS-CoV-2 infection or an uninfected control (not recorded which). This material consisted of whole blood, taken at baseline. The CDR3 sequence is CASSVWSEQYF. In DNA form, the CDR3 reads TGTGCCAGCAGTGTGTGGAGCGAGCAGTACTTC.